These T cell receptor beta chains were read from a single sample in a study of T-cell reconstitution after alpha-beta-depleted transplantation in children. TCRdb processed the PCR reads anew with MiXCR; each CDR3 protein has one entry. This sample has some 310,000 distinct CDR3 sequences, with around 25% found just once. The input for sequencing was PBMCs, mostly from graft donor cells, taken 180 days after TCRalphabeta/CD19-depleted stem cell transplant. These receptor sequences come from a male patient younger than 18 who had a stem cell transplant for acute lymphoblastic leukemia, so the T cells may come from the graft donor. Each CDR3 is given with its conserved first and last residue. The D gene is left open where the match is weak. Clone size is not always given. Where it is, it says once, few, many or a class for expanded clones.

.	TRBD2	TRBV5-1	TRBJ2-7	TGCGCCAGCAGCCACTATCCCATGCGGGAGAGCTCCTACGAGCAGTACTTC	CASSHYPMRESSYEQYF
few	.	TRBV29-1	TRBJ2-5	TGCAGCGTTTTATTTAAGAGACAGGCCCGGGAGACCCAGTACTTC	CSVLFKRQARETQYF
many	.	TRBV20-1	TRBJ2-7	TGCAGTGCCAAACGACAGGGGAGGGCCACCTACGAGCAGTACTTC	CSAKRQGRATYEQYF
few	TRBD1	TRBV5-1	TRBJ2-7	TGCGCCAGCAGCTCCCCGGGACAGGGGCGAGGTTCCTACGAGCAGTACTTC	CASSSPGQGRGSYEQYF
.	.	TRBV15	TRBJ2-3	TGTGCCACCAGCAGAGGTAAAACAGATACGCAGTATTTT	CATSRGKTDTQYF
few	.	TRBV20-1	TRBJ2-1	TGCAGTGCTAGAGATTACGGGCCCTCTCTCGGCTACAATGAGCAGTTCTTC	CSARDYGPSLGYNEQFF
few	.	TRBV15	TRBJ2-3	TGTGCCACCAGCTCCCACCCCAACCCACAGGGTGGAACGCAGTATTTT	CATSSHPNPQGGTQYF
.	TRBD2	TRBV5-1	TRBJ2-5	TGCGCCAGCAGACAGATAGCGGGAGGGGAGACCCAGTACTTC	CASRQIAGGETQYF
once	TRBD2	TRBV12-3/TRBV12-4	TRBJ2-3	TGTGCCATCAGTTTCGGAGCGGGAGGGCCGAGGGGGACAGATACGCAGTATTTT	CAISFGAGGPRGTDTQYF
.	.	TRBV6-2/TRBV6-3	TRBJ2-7	TGTGCCAGCAGTGCTCGGGCCCTCTCCGATCGGCAGTACTTC	CASSARALSDRQYF
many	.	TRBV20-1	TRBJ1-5	TGCAGTGCAAGAAAGGCCCAAAGCAATCAGCCCCAGCATTTT	CSARKAQSNQPQHF
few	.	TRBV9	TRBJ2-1	TGTGCCAGCAGCCCCCACAAGGCGTCATCCTACAATGAGCAGTTCTTC	CASSPHKASSYNEQFF
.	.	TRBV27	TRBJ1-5	TGTGCCAGCAGTTTCTTACGGAAGTCAGCCCAGCATTTT	CASSFLRKSAQHF
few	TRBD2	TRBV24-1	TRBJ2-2	TGTGCCACGCCGTCCCGTCCGGGAGGAGGCACCGGGGAGCTGTTTTTT	CATPSRPGGGTGELFF
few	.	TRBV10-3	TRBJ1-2	TGTGCCATCAGTGAAGAAGTATATGGCTACACCTTC	CAISEEVYGYTF
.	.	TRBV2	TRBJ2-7	TGTGCCAGTCGTCAGGACTACGAGCAGTACTTC	CASRQDYEQYF
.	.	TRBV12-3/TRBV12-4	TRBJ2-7	TGTGCCAGCAGTACCACTGGGAGCTACGAGCAGTACTTC	CASSTTGSYEQYF
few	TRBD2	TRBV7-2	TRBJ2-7	TGTGCCAGCAGCTTAGCCGCGACTAGCGGCTCCTACGAGCAGTACTTC	CASSLAATSGSYEQYF
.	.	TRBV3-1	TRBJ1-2	TGTGCCAGCAGCCAAGATCAACGGAAAGGCTACACCTTC	CASSQDQRKGYTF
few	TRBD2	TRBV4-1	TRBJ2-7	TGCGCCAGCAGCGAATCCGGGACTAGCGGGAGCTACGAGCAGTACTTC	CASSESGTSGSYEQYF
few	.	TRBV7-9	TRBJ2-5	TGTGCCAGCAGCTTTCCTATGTTGGGGTCACAAGAGACCCAGTACTTC	CASSFPMLGSQETQYF
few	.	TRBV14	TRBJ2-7	TGTGCCAGCAGCCCTTGGGGAGTTGGCGAGCAGTACTTC	CASSPWGVGEQYF
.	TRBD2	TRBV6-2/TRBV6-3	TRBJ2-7	TGTGCCAGCAGTGGACGGCCGGGACTAGCGGAGTACGAGCAGTACTTC	CASSGRPGLAEYEQYF
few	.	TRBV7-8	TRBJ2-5	TGTGCCAGCAGCTCATATGCCCGGGACGTAGAGACCCAGTACTTC	CASSSYARDVETQYF
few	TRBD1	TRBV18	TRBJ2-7	TGTGCCAGCTCACAGGGACAGAAAGGTTCCTTC	CASSQGQKGSF
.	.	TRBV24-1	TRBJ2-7	TGTGCCACCAGTGACGGTGGACTCTACGAGCAGTACTTC	CATSDGGLYEQYF
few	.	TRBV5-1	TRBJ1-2	TGCGCCAGCAGCTCGGGGACAAACTATGGCTACACCTTC	CASSSGTNYGYTF
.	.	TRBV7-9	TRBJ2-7	TGTGCCAGCAGCTTAAGTCAGAGGGCCTACGAGCAGTACTTC	CASSLSQRAYEQYF
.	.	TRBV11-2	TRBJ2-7	TGTGCCAGCAGCTTAGATCTCTGGGTTTCCTACGAGCAGTACTTC	CASSLDLWVSYEQYF
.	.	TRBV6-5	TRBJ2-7	TGTGCCAGCAGTTACTCGGTGGGACGTCGAGGTATCCCCCTTTACTTC	CASSYSVGRRGIPLYF
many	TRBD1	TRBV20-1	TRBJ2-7	TGCAGTGCGGGACAGCCCTCCTACGAGCAGTACTTC	CSAGQPSYEQYF
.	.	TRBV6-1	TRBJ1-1	TGTGCCAGCACTCCGGAGGGATTGGCGAACACTGAAGCTTTCTTT	CASTPEGLANTEAFF
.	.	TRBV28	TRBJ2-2	TGTGCCAGCAGTTCCCGGGGACCCCGGGCTGGGGAGCTGTTTTTT	CASSSRGPRAGELFF
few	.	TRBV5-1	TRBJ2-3	TGCGCCAGCAGCCCCGGGAGTGTTGGAGATACGCAGTATTTT	CASSPGSVGDTQYF
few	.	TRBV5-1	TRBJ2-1	TGCGCCAGCAGCTCCGTGGCGGGATGGTTGAGTGAGCAGTTCTTC	CASSSVAGWLSEQFF
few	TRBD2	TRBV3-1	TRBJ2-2	TGTGCCAGCAGCCAAGATTTAGCGGGGAACACCGGGGAGCTGTTTTTT	CASSQDLAGNTGELFF
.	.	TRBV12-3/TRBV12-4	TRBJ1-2	TGTGCCAGCAGTTTAGTTACAGCTAATGCACAGAGTATAGGCTACACCTTC	CASSLVTANAQSIGYTF
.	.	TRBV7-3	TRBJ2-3	TGTGCCAGCAGCTTAGAGCGGGTCACAGATACGCAGTATTTT	CASSLERVTDTQYF
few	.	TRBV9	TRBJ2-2	TGTGCCAGCAGCGTAGCTGGCGTACTCCCACCCGGGGAGCTGTTTTTT	CASSVAGVLPPGELFF
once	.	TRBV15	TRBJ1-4	TGTGCCACCAGCAGAGATCTATGGGAGGCTAATGAAAAACTGTTTTTT	CATSRDLWEANEKLFF
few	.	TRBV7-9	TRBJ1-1	TGTGCCAGCAGTTCCGGGGGCCCGGCCGAAGCTTTCTTT	CASSSGGPAEAFF
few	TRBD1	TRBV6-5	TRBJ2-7	TGTGCCAGCAGTTACTCGATGCAGGGGGCCTACGAGCAGTACTTC	CASSYSMQGAYEQYF
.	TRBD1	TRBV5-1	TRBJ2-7	TGCGCCAGCAGCTTTCGACAGGGAGACTACGAGCAGTACTTC	CASSFRQGDYEQYF
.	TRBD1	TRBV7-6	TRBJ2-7	TGTGCCAGCAGCTTATTGGACAGGACCTCCTACGAGCAGTACTTC	CASSLLDRTSYEQYF
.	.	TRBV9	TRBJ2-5	TGTGCCAGCAGCGTACGGGCTGGAATAGCTCAAGAGACCCAGTACTTC	CASSVRAGIAQETQYF
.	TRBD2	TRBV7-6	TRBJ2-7	TGTGCCAGCAGCTCCGACGTAGCGGGAGGTTATTACGAGCAGTACTTC	CASSSDVAGGYYEQYF
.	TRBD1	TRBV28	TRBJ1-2	TGTGCCAGCAGTCCTTGGACAGGGGGCGACTATGGCTACACCTTC	CASSPWTGGDYGYTF
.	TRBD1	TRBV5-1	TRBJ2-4	TGCGCCAGCAGCTACGAGGGGGCACCCAACATTCAGTACTTC	CASSYEGAPNIQYF
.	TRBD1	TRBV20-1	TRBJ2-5	TGCAGTGCTAGAGATAGAGAGGGGGCGAGTCTCCAAGAGACCCAGTACTTC	CSARDREGASLQETQYF
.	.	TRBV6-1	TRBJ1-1	TGTGCCAGCAGCCCCGGGGGGGACGCGAACACTGAAGCTTTCTTT	CASSPGGDANTEAFF
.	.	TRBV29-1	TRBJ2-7	TGCAGCGTTGGTAGGGATTCCTACGAGCAGTACTTC	CSVGRDSYEQYF
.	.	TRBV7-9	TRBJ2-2	TGTGCCAGCAGGGCGGGACGTTTTACCGGGGAGCTGTTTTTT	CASRAGRFTGELFF
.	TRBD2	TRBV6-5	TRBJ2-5	TGTGCCAGCAGTTGGGGACTAGCGGTTCAAGAGACCCAGTACTTC	CASSWGLAVQETQYF
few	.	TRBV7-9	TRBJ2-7	TGTGCCAGCAGCTTTAGGACAAATTCCCACGAGCAGTACTTC	CASSFRTNSHEQYF
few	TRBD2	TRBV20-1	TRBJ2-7	TGCAGTGCTGCGGGACTAGATACGTACGAGCAGTACTTC	CSAAGLDTYEQYF
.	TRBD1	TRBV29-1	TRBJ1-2	TGCAGCGTTGCGGGACAGCGAGGAAGCTATGGCTACACCTTC	CSVAGQRGSYGYTF
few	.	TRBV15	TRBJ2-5	TGTGCCACCAGCAGGGCCGGGCAGGGGAAAACCCAGTACTTC	CATSRAGQGKTQYF
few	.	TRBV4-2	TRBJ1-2	TGTGCCAGCAGCCAAGGTAGACTCCCCCGGGGATATGGCTACACCTTC	CASSQGRLPRGYGYTF
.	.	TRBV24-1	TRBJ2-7	TGTGCCACCAGTGACTGCCCAGAATTCGGCTACGAGCAGTACTTC	CATSDCPEFGYEQYF